This TCR beta chain was retrieved from a study of blood T cell repertoires in COVID-19. At the level of the study: Spain, Italy and the United States supplied samples that represented acute and convalescent COVID-19.

V lost 10 bases and J lost 0, with 16 bases in between. The CDR3 has 15 amino acids. CDR1 is SGHDN, CDR2 FVKESK, per germline. Sequenced by immunoSEQ multiplex PCR; TCRdb stores in-frame clones only, minus some. The sample has approximately 150,000 clones; 87% are singletons. The receptor comes from a man aged 80 or over with acute or convalescent COVID-19. Sequencing input: peripheral blood. This rearrangement joins TRBV14 to TRBJ2-1, with D tentatively TRBD1 (6 bases). CDR3 sequence (DNA): TGTGCCACCCAACCACAACAGGGCTCCTACAATGAGCAGTTCTTC. This encodes CATQPQQGSYNEQFF.